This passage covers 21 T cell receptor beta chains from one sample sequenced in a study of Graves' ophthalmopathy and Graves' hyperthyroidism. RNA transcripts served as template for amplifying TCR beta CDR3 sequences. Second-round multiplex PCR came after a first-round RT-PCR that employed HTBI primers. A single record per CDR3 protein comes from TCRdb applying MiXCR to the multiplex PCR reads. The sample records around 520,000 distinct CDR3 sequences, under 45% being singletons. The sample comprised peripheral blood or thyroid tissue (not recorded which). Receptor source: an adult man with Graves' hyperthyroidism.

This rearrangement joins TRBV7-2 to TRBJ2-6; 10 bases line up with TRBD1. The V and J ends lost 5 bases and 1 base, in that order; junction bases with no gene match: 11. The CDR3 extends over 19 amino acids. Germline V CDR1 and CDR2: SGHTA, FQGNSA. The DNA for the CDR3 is TGTGCCAGCAGCCAAGATTGGAGACAGGGGGCGTCTGGGGCCAACGTCCTGACTTTC. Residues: CASSQDWRQGASGANVLTF.

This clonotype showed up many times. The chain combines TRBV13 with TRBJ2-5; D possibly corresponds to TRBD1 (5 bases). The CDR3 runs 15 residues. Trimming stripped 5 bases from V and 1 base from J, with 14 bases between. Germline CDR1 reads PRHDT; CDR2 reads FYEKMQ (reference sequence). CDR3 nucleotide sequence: TGTGCCAGCAGCCGCACGACAGACACCCAAGAGACCCAGTACTTC. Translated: CASSRTTDTQETQYF.

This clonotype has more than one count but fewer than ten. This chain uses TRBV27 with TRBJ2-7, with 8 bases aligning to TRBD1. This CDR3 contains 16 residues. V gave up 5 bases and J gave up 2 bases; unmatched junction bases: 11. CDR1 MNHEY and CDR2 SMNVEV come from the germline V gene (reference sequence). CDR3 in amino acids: CASSGVPTGVTYEQYF. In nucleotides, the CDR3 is TGTGCCAGCAGTGGTGTCCCGACAGGGGTCACCTACGAGCAGTACTTC.

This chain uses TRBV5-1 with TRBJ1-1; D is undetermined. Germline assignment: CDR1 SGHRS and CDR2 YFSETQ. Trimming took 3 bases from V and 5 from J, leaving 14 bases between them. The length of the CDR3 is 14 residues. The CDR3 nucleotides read TGCGCCAGCAGCTGGCTTACGTCGGGAACTGAAGCTTTCTTT. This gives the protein CASSWLTSGTEAFF.

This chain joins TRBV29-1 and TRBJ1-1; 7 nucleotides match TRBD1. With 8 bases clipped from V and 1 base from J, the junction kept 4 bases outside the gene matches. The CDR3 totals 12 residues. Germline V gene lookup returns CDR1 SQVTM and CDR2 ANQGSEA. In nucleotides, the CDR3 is TGCAGCTGTTACAGGGGGAACACTGAAGCTTTCTTT. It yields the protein CSCYRGNTEAFF.

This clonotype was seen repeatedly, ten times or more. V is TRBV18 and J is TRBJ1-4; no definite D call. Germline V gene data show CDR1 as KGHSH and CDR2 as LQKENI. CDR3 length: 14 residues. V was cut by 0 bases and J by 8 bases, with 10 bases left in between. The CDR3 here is CASSPPQPLEKLFF. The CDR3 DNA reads TGTGCCAGCTCACCACCCCAGCCGCTCGAAAAACTGTTTTTT.

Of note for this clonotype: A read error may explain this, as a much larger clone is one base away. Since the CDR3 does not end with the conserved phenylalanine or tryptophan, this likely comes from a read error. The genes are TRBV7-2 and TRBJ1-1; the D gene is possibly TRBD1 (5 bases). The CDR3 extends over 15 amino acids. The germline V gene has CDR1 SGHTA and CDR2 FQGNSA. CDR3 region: CASSWGRGLNTEAFS. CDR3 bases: TGTGCCAGTAGCTGGGGGAGGGGTCTGAACACTGAAGCTTTCTCT.

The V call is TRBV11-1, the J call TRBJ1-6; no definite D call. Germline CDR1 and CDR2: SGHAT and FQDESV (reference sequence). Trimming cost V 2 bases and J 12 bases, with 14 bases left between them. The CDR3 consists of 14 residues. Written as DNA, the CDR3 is TGTGCCAGCAGCTTATCGGAGGGAGCGGTACCCCTCCACTTT. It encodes CASSLSEGAVPLHF.

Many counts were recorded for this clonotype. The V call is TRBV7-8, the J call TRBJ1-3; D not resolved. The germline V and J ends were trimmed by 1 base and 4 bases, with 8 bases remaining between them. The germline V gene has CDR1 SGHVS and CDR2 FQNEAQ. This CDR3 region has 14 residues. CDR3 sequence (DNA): TGTGCCAGCAGCTTAGTCAGGTCCGGAAACACCATATATTTT. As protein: CASSLVRSGNTIYF.

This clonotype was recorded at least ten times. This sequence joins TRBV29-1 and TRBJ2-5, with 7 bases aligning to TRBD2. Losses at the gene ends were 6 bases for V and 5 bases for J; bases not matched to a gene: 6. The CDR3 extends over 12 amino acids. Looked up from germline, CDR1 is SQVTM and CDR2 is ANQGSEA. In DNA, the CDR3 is TGCAGCGTCGCCAGGGAGGGGGAGACCCAGTACTTC. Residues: CSVAREGETQYF. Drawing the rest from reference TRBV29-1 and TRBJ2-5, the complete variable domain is SAVISQKPSRDICQRGTSLTIQCQVDSQVTMMFWYRQQPGQSLTLIATANQGSEATYESGFVIDKFPISRPNLTFSTLTVSNMSPEDSSIYLCSVAREGETQYFGPGTRLLVL.

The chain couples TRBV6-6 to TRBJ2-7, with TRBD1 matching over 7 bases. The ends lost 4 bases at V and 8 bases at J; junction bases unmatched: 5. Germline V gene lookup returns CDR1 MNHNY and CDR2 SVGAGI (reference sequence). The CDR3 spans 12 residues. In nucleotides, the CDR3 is TGTGCCAGCAGTTCCACAGGGGTCAAGCAGTACTTC. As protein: CASSSTGVKQYF.

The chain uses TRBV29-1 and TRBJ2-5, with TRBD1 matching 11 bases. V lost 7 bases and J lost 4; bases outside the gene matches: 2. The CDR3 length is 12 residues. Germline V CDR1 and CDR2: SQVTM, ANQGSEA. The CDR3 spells CSGGQGAETQYF. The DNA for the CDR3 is TGCAGCGGTGGACAGGGGGCAGAGACCCAGTACTTC.

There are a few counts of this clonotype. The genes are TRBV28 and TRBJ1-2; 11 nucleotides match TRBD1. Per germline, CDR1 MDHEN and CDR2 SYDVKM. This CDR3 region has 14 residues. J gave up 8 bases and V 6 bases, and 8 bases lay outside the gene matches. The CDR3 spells CASRSGTGGDGYTF. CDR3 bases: TGTGCCAGCAGATCCGGGACAGGGGGTGACGGCTACACCTTC.

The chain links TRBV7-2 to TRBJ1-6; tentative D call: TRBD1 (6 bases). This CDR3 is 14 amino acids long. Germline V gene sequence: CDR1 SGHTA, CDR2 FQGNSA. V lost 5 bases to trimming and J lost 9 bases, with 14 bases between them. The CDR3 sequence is CASSQDRPLSPLHF. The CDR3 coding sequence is TGTGCCAGCAGCCAGGACAGACCCCTTTCACCCCTCCACTTT.

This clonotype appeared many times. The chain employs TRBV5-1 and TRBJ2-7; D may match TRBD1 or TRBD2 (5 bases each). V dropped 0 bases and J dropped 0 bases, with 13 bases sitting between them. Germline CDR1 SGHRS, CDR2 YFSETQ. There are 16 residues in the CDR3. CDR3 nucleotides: TGCGCCAGCAGCTTGGATCGGGGCAGGGCCTCCTACGAGCAGTACTTC. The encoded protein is CASSLDRGRASYEQYF.

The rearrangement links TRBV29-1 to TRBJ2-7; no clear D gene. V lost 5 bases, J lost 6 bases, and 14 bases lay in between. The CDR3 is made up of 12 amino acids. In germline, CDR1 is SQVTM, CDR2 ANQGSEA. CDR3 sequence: CSVRPRAVEQYF. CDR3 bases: TGCAGCGTTCGACCTAGGGCAGTCGAGCAGTACTTC.

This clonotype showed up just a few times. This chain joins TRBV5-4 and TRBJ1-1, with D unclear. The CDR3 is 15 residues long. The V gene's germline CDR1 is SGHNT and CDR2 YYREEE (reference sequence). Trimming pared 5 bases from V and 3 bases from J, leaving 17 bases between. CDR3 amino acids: CASSSPTTVDTEAFF. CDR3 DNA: TGTGCCAGCAGTTCCCCGACCACCGTGGACACTGAAGCTTTCTTT.

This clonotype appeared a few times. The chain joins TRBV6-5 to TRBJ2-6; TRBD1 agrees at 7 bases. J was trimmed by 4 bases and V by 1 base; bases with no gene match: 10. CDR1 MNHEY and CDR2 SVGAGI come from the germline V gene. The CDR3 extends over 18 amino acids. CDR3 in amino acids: CASSYYPPQGTGANVLTF. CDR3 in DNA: TGTGCCAGCAGTTACTACCCTCCACAGGGGACGGGGGCCAACGTCCTGACTTTC.

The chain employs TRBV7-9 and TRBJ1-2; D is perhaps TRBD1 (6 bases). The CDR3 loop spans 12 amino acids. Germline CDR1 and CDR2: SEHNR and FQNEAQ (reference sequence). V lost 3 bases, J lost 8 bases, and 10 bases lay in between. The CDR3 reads CASSFPGAGYTF. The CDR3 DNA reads TGTGCCAGCAGCTTTCCGGGGGCCGGCTACACCTTC.

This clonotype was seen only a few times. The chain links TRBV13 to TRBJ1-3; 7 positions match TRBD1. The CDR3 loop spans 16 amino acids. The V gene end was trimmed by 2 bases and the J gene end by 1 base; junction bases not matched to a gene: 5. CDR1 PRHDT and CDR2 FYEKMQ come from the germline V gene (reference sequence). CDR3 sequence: CASSLIDRESGNTIYF. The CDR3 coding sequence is TGTGCCAGCAGCTTAATAGACAGGGAGTCTGGAAACACCATATATTTT.

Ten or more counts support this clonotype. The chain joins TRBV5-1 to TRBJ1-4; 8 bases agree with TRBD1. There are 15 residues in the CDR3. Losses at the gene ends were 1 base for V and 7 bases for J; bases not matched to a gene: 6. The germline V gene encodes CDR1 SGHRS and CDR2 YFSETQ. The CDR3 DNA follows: TGCGCCAGCAGCTTGTCAGGGGGCGAAGGTGAAAAACTGTTTTTT. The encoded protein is CASSLSGGEGEKLFF.